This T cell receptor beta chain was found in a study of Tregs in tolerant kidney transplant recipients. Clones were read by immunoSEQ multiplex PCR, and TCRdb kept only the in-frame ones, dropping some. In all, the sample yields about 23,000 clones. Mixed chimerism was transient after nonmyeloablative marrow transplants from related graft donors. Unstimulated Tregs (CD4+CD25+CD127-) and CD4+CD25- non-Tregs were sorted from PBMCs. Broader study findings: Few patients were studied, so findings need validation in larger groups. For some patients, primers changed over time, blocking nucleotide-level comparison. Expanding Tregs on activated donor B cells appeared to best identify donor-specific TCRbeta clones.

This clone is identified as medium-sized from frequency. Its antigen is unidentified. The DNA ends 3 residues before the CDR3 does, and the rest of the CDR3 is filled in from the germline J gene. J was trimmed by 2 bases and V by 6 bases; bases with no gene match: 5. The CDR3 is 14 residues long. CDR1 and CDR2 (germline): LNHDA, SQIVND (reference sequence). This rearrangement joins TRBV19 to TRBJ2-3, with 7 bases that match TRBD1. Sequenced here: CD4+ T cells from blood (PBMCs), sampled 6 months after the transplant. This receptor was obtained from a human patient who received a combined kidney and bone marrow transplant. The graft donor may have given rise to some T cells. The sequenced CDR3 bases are TGTGCCAGTAGGAGGACAGGTTTCACAGATACG. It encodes CASRRTGFTDT. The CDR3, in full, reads CASRRTGFTDTQYF.